This T cell receptor beta chain appears in the sequencing data of a study of OX40 agonist ivuxolimab in advanced cancers. Overall study: Dose-escalation patients had hepatocellular carcinoma, melanoma, renal cell or head and neck cancer.

V lost 0 bases and J 7 bases, leaving 13 bases between the germline ends. Germline assignment: CDR1 SGHRS and CDR2 YFSETQ. The CDR3 has 14 residues. Assay: immunoSEQ multiplex PCR; the TCRdb copy retains only in-frame clones and omits some. The sample gives over 50,000 clones, more than 70% of which show up once; 4.6% is in the top ten. Sequencing was performed on CD4+ or CD8+ T cells sorted from blood, taken in a trial of the OX40 agonist ivuxolimab. V gene TRBV5-1 combines with J gene TRBJ1-2; D remains ambiguous. This TCR derives from an adult with an advanced solid tumor such as melanoma, head and neck, liver or kidney cancer. The chain's CDR3 is CASSLVGSRSGYTF. The CDR3 nucleotides are TGCGCCAGCAGCTTGGTTGGTTCAAGGTCTGGCTACACCTTC.